This is a list of T cell receptor beta chains from one sample in a study of OX40 agonist ivuxolimab in advanced cancers. Sequencing used immunoSEQ multiplex PCR; TCRdb keeps in-frame clones, though not all of them. The sample includes tens of thousands of clones, about 92% of them seen just once. This specimen was CD4+ or CD8+ T cells sorted from blood, taken in a trial of the OX40 agonist ivuxolimab. These receptors were taken from an adult with an advanced solid tumor such as melanoma, head and neck, liver or kidney cancer. The CDR3 runs from the conserved cysteine through the conserved F or W. The D gene is left open where the match is weak. Clone size appears in some rows only: once, few, many, or a class for an expanded clone.

-	TRBJ2-2	TRBV14	-	TGTGCCAGCAGCCAAGCCATGACCGGGGAGCTGTTTTTT	CASSQAMTGELFF
TRBD1	TRBJ1-5	TRBV6-6	-	TGTGCCAGCAGAACGGACAGGGTAAGCAATCAGCCCCAGCATTTT	CASRTDRVSNQPQHF
TRBD1	TRBJ1-1	TRBV5-6	-	TGTGCCAGCAGCCGTCAGGGGGGGCCTGTCACTGAAGCTTTCTTT	CASSRQGGPVTEAFF
TRBD1	TRBJ1-1	TRBV6-7	-	TGTGCCAGCAGTTGCAACGACAGGGGAGGGACTGAAGCTTTCTTT	CASSCNDRGGTEAFF
TRBD2	TRBJ2-1	TRBV10-2	few	TGCGCCAGCAGTGAGACTAGCGGGGGGACTGGTCCCAATGAGCAGTTCTTC	CASSETSGGTGPNEQFF
TRBD1	TRBJ2-1	TRBV11-3	-	TGTGCCAGCAGCTCGGGACAGACATACAATGAGCAGTTCTTC	CASSSGQTYNEQFF
-	TRBJ1-1	TRBV9	-	TGTGCCAGCCGAAAGGATTGGAACACTGAAGCTTTCTTT	CASRKDWNTEAFF
-	TRBJ2-6	TRBV6-5	-	TGTGCCAGCAGTTATATCCCACCCCGGGCAGACGTCCTGACTTTC	CASSYIPPRADVLTF
-	TRBJ1-3	TRBV20-1	-	TGCGGCGCGGGGGATGGAAACACCATATATTTT	CGAGDGNTIYF
-	TRBJ1-5	TRBV12-2	-	TGTGCAAGTCGCTTAGTCCTTCTATATAGCAATCAGCCCCAGCATTTT	CASRLVLLYSNQPQHF
TRBD2	TRBJ2-1	TRBV4-1	-	TGCGCCAGCAGCCAGGGTAGCGGGGGGACCTACAATGAGCAGTTCTTC	CASSQGSGGTYNEQFF
TRBD1	TRBJ2-5	TRBV29-1	-	TGCAGCGTGAGGGACAGTCAAGAGACCCAGTACTTC	CSVRDSQETQYF
-	TRBJ2-5	TRBV19	-	TGTGCCAGTAGTTCCCGGGAGACCCAGTACTTC	CASSSRETQYF
TRBD2	TRBJ2-1	TRBV7-9	-	TGTGCCAGCAGCCTAGCGGGGGGGCCGAATGAGCAGTTCTTC	CASSLAGGPNEQFF
-	TRBJ1-2	TRBV4-2	-	TGTGCCAGCAGCCAAGATCGGGGCAACCCTAGGGGCTACACCTTC	CASSQDRGNPRGYTF
-	TRBJ2-1	TRBV6-1	-	TGTGCCAGCAGTGAACGAGTAGGATCCTGGGGGTATATTAGTGAGCAGTTCTTC	CASSERVGSWGYISEQFF
-	TRBJ2-1	TRBV5-8	once	TGTGCCAGCTTGGACGGGTACAATGAGCAGTTCTTC	CASLDGYNEQFF
TRBD1	TRBJ1-2	TRBV11-2	-	TGTGCCAGCAGCTTAGGGACAGGGATTCCCTATGGCTACACCTTC	CASSLGTGIPYGYTF
-	TRBJ2-2	TRBV19	-	TGTGCCAGTAGTTATGGGGGGCGGGCCGGGGAGCTGTTTTTT	CASSYGGRAGELFF
TRBD1	TRBJ1-3	TRBV4-1	once	TGCGCCAGCAGCCAAGGATCCCGGACAGGGTGGAACACCATATATTTT	CASSQGSRTGWNTIYF
-	TRBJ1-1	TRBV6-5	-	TGTGCCAGTAATCGGGGCACTGAAGCTTTCTTT	CASNRGTEAFF
TRBD1	TRBJ1-2	TRBV2	-	TGTGCCAGCAGCGGCAGGGGGACCGCTAACTATGGCTACACCTTC	CASSGRGTANYGYTF
-	TRBJ1-4	TRBV6-1	-	TGTGCCAGCAGTGAGCAGCCAATGCGGGAAAAACTGTTTTTT	CASSEQPMREKLFF
TRBD1	TRBJ1-4	TRBV6-6	-	TGTGCCAGCAGTCGAGACAGGGTTCTCTTCGAAAAACTGTTTTTT	CASSRDRVLFEKLFF
TRBD1	TRBJ2-1	TRBV4-1	-	TGCGCCAGCAGCCAAGGGGACAGGGGGCAACTACCCTACAATGAGCAGTTCTTC	CASSQGDRGQLPYNEQFF
-	TRBJ2-5	TRBV15	-	TGTGCCACCAGCAGAGACCCACTAGGAAATCAAGAGACCCAGTACTTC	CATSRDPLGNQETQYF
-	TRBJ1-1	TRBV9	-	TGTGCCAGCAGCGTAGCGGCCGGGAACACTGAAGCTTTCTTT	CASSVAAGNTEAFF
-	TRBJ1-2	TRBV14	-	TGTGCCAGCAGCTCGGGACGTCAGTTCTATGGCTACACCTTC	CASSSGRQFYGYTF
TRBD2	TRBJ2-5	TRBV9	once	TGTGCCAGCAGCAGGAAAGCGGGGGGACAAGAGACCCAGTACTTC	CASSRKAGGQETQYF
-	TRBJ1-1	TRBV7-9	-	TGTGCCAGCAGCCCCCGGACACGGACGTCGGGCACTGAAGCTTTCTTT	CASSPRTRTSGTEAFF
TRBD1	TRBJ1-4	TRBV5-1	-	TGCGCCAGCAGCATACGACAGGGTCTTAATGAAAAACTGTTTTTT	CASSIRQGLNEKLFF
TRBD1	TRBJ2-2	TRBV5-1	-	TGCGCCAGCAGCATAGAACAGGGGGCGACCGGGGAGCTGTTTTTT	CASSIEQGATGELFF
TRBD2	TRBJ2-7	TRBV4-1	-	TGCGCCAGCAGCCCCAACTTAGCGGGGTCATACTACGAGCAGTACTTC	CASSPNLAGSYYEQYF
-	TRBJ2-4	TRBV5-1	-	TGCGCCAGCAGCTTGCAAGGTTTGGTCAAAAACATTCAGTACTTC	CASSLQGLVKNIQYF
-	TRBJ1-1	TRBV2	-	TGTGCCAGCATGGTACAGGCGTTGAACACTGAAGCTTTCTTT	CASMVQALNTEAFF
-	TRBJ2-7	TRBV30	-	TGTGCCTGGAGGAATGGGCAGAGCCCCCCGGGACCGGTGCGCGGGTCCCTTAAGTACGAGCAGTACTTC	CAWRNGQSPPGPVRGSLKYEQYF
-	TRBJ2-5	TRBV30	-	TGTGCCTGGACCCCTGGGGGGACGGGAGAGACCCAGTACTTC	CAWTPGGTGETQYF
TRBD1	TRBJ1-1	TRBV7-9	-	TGTGCCAGCAGCTTAAGTCTTGGGACAGACTTGGCTGAAGCTTTCTTT	CASSLSLGTDLAEAFF
-	TRBJ1-4	TRBV7-9	few	TGTGCCAGCAGCAGCTTCGGAGGTGCTAATGAAAAACTGTTTTTT	CASSSFGGANEKLFF
-	TRBJ2-3	TRBV30	-	TGTGCCTGGAGTGTTAGGGGGTACGCAGATACGCAGTATTTT	CAWSVRGYADTQYF
-	TRBJ1-2	TRBV2	-	TGTGCCAGCAGTGAAGCTAGGGAGGTCGGTGGCTACACCTTC	CASSEAREVGGYTF